This T cell receptor beta chain was obtained from a study of cytomegalovirus exposure and HLA in healthy donors. This PCR relied on a set of 60 Vbeta primers and 13 Jbeta primers. Assay used: immunoSEQ multiplex PCR; TCRdb lists only in-frame clones, some missing. The sample carries around 100,000 clones, 60% to 70% recorded once. Worth noting for this clone: The antigen is unknown.

Findings of the study overall: Overall, roughly 150 TCR beta chains were annotated as cytomegalovirus-associated.

At the time of sampling, donors were nominally healthy, though unrecorded immune exposures were likely. This CDR3 has 17 residues. Germline V gene data show CDR1 as SGHDT and CDR2 as YYEEEE. V lost 4 bases and J lost 4, with 24 bases in between. Sequenced: PBMCs. This TCR derives from a woman aged 50 to 60 in good health and CMV-seronegative. This chain uses TRBV5-6 with TRBJ2-7, with D possibly TRBD2 on 6 matching bases. The CDR3 reads CASSGGRRGLRRYEQYF. In nucleotides, the CDR3 is TGTGCCAGCAGCGGGGGAAGGAGGGGTTTGAGACGGTACGAGCAGTACTTC.